One and the same sample provided the 7 T cell receptor beta chains below, sequenced in a study of cytomegalovirus exposure and HLA in healthy donors. Amplification used 60 Vbeta primers and 13 Jbeta primers. Profiled with immunoSEQ multiplex PCR; TCRdb holds only in-frame clones, not every one. The repertoire holds about 240,000 clones, with about 80% as singletons. Sequencing was done on a sample of PBMCs. The receptor source for this set is a woman aged 55-69 years in good health and CMV-seropositive.

This clone was counted only a few times. This chain connects TRBV28 to TRBJ2-5, with 9 positions matching TRBD1. This CDR3 contains 17 residues. V shed 5 bases and J 2 bases; nucleotides not matched to a gene: 12. Germline CDR1 reads MDHEN; CDR2 reads SYDVKM. The CDR3 region has the DNA TGTGCCAGCAGTCCCCCGGGACAGGGAACGGGACAAGAGACCCAGTACTTC. Translating gives CASSPPGQGTGQETQYF.

The chain carries TRBV4-1 and TRBJ2-1; perhaps TRBD1 as D (7 bases). The germline V gene has CDR1 MGHRA and CDR2 YSYEKL. This CDR3 has 18 residues. Trimming pared 5 bases from V and 2 bases from J, leaving 22 bases between. CDR3 loop: CASSFQGGGSGPYNEQFF. The CDR3 nucleotides are TGCGCCAGCAGCTTTCAGGGGGGTGGTAGCGGACCCTACAATGAGCAGTTCTTC.

V usage is TRBV19 and J usage is TRBJ2-1; D unresolved. Trimming stripped 7 bases from V and 3 bases from J, with 13 bases between. Germline V CDR1 and CDR2: LNHDA, SQIVND (reference sequence). This CDR3 has 14 amino acids. The CDR3 DNA sequence: TGTGCCAGTACCATCGGAGTGGGCTACAATGAGCAGTTCTTC. Translated: CASTIGVGYNEQFF.

The chain is built from TRBV11-2 and TRBJ1-6, with 7 bases lining up with TRBD1. V lost 3 bases, J lost 5 bases, and 7 bases stayed unmatched. The CDR3 is 16 residues long. CDR1 and CDR2 from the germline V gene are SGHAT and FQNNGV. CDR3 in amino acids: CASSLRQGRDNSPLHF. The CDR3 DNA is TGTGCCAGCAGCTTGAGACAGGGCAGGGATAATTCACCCCTCCACTTT.

The chain recombines TRBV5-4 with TRBJ2-1; TRBD2 agrees at 14 bases. Germline V gene lookup returns CDR1 SGHNT and CDR2 YYREEE (reference sequence). The length of the CDR3 is 17 residues. V lost 0 bases and J lost 9; bases outside the gene matches: 8. CDR3 residues: CASSLGGGLAGAFEQFF. The CDR3 bases are TGTGCCAGCAGCTTGGGGGGGGGACTAGCGGGAGCTTTTGAGCAGTTCTTC.

The chain links TRBV19 to TRBJ2-1, with 8 bases identical to TRBD2. Germline-derived CDR1 and CDR2 are LNHDA and SQIVND (reference sequence). The CDR3 has 17 residues. V was clipped by 2 bases and J by 6 bases; unmatched bases: 12. In DNA, the CDR3 is TGTGCCAGTAGTATAATGCTCCGGGAGGGCCGGGGCAATGAGCAGTTCTTC. Translating gives CASSIMLREGRGNEQFF.

This clone is a singleton in its sample. The genes are TRBV11-1 and TRBJ1-3; D not certain. The V and J ends lost 2 bases and 0 bases respectively, with 11 bases between them. Germline V CDR1 and CDR2: SGHAT, FQDESV (reference sequence). This CDR3 comprises 16 residues. The CDR3 region has the DNA TGTGCCAGCAGCTTACGATACAGCCTCTCTGGAAACACCATATATTTT. Translation: CASSLRYSLSGNTIYF.